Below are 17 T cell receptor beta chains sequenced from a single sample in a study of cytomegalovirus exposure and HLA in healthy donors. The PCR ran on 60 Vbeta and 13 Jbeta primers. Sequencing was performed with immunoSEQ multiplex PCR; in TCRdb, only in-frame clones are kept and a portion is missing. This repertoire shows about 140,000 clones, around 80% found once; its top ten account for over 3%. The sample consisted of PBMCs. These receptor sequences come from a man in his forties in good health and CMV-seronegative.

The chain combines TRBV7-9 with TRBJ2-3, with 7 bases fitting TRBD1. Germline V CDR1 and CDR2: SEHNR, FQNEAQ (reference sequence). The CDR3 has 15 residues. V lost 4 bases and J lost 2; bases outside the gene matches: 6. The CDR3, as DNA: TGTGCCAGCAGCTCGCACAGGGGACCCACAGATACGCAGTATTTT. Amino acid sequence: CASSSHRGPTDTQYF.

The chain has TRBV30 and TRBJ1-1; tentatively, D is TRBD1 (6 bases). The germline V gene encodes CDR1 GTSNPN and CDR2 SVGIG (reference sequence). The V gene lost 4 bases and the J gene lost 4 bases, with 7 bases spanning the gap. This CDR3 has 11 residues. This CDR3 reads CAWKGGTEAFF. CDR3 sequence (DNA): TGTGCCTGGAAAGGGGGCACTGAAGCTTTCTTT.

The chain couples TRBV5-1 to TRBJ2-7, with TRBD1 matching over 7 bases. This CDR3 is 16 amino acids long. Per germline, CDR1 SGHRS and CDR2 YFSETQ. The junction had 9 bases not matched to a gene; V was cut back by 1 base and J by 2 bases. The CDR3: CASSLWGRQGPYEQYF. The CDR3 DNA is TGCGCCAGCAGCTTGTGGGGTCGACAGGGCCCCTACGAGCAGTACTTC.

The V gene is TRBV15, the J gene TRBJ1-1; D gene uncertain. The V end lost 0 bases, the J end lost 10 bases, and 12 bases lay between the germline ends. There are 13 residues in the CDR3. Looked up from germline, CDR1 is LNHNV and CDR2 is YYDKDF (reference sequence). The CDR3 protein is CATSREFAGGAFF. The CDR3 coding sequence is TGTGCCACCAGCAGAGAATTTGCGGGCGGAGCTTTCTTT.

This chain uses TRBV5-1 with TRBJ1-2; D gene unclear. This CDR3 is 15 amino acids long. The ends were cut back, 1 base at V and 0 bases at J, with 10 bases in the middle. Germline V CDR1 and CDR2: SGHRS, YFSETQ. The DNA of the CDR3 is TGCGCCAGCAGCTTGTCCCCGGAGACTAACTATGGCTACACCTTC. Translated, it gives CASSLSPETNYGYTF.

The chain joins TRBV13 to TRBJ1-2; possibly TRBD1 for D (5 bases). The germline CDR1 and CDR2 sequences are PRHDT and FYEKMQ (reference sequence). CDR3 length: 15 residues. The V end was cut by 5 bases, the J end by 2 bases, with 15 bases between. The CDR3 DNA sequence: TGTGCCAGCAGCACTCGGGGACTGCCAAACTATGGCTACACCTTC. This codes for CASSTRGLPNYGYTF.

The CDR3 spells CASSLSPGTAAYEQYF. In DNA form, the CDR3 reads TGTGCCAGCAGTTTATCTCCCGGGACAGCTGCCTACGAGCAGTACTTC. The chain carries TRBV27 and TRBJ2-7; 7 positions agree with TRBD1. CDR1 and CDR2 from the germline V gene are MNHEY and SMNVEV (reference sequence). CDR3 size: 16 residues. The V and J ends lost 0 bases and 2 bases, in that order; junction bases with no gene match: 7.

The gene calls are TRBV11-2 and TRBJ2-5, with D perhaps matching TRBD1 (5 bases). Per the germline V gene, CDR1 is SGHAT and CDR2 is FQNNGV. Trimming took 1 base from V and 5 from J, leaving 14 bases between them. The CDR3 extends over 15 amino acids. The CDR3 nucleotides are TGTGCCAGCAGCTTAGCTCAGGGCCATTGGGAGACCCAGTACTTC. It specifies CASSLAQGHWETQYF.

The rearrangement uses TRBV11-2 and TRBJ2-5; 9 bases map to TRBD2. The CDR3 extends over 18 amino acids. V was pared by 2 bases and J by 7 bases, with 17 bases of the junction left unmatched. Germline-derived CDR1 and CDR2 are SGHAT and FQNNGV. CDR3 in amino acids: CASSLFSNVAGGRVTQYF. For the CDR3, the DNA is TGTGCCAGCAGCTTATTCTCGAACGTGGCGGGGGGGCGTGTGACCCAGTACTTC. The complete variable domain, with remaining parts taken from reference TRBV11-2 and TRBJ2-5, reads EAGVAQSPRYKIIEKRQSVAFWCNPISGHATLYWYQQILGQGPKLLIQFQNNGVVDDSQLPKDRFSAERLKGVDSTLKIQPAKLEDSAVYLCASSLFSNVAGGRVTQYFGPGTRLLVL.

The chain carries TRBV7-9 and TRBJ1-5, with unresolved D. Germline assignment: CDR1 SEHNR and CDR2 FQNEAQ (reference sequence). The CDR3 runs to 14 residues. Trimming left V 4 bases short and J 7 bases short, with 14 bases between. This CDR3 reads CASSSNGLVQPQHF. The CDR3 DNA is TGTGCCAGCAGCTCCAATGGACTAGTCCAGCCCCAGCATTTT. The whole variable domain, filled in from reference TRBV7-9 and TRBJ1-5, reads DTGVSQNPRHKITKRGQNVTFRCDPISEHNRLYWYRQTLGQGPEFLTYFQNEAQLEKSRLLSDRFSAERPKGSFSTLEIQRTEQGDSAMYLCASSSNGLVQPQHFGDGTRLSIL.

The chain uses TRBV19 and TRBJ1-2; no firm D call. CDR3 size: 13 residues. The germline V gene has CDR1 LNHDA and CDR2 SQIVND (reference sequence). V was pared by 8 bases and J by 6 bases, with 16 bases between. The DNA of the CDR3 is TGTGCCAGTTATCAGGCCGATAGGAATGGCTACACCTTC. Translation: CASYQADRNGYTF.

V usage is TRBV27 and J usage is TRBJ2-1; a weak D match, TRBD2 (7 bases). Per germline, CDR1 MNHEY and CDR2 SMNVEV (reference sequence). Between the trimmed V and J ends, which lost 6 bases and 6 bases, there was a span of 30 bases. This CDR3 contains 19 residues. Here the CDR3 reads CASRTGTSTVGGWGNEQFF. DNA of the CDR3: TGTGCCAGCAGAACCGGGACATCGACCGTGGGGGGGTGGGGCAATGAGCAGTTCTTC.

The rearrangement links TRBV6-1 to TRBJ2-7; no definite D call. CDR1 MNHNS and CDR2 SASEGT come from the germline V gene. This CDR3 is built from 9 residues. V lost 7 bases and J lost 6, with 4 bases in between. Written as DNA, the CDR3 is TGTGCCAGCATCCGCGAGCAGTACTTC. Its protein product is CASIREQYF.

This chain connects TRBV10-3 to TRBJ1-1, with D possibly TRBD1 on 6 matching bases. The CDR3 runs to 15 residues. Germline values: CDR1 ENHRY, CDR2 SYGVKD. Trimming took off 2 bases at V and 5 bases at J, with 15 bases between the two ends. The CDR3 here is CAISERGQMVTEAFF. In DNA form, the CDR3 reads TGTGCCATCAGTGAGCGAGGACAGATGGTAACTGAAGCTTTCTTT.

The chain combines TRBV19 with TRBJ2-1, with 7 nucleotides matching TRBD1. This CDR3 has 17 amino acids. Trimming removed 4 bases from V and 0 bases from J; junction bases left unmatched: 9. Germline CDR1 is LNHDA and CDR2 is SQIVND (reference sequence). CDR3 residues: CASSSSLGDSSYNEQFF. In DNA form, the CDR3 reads TGTGCCAGTAGTAGTAGCCTAGGGGACAGCTCCTACAATGAGCAGTTCTTC.

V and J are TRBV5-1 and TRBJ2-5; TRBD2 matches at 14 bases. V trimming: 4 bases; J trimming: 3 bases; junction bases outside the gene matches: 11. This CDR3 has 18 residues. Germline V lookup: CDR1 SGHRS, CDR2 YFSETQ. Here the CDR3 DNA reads TGCGCCAGCAGCGAAAGACTAGCGGGGGGGCCTTCCAAAGAGACCCAGTACTTC. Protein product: CASSERLAGGPSKETQYF.

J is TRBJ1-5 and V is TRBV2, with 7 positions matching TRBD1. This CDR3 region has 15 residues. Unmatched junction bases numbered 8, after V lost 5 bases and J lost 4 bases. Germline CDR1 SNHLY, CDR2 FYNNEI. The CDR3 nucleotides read TGTGCCAGCAGTTCCGGGACAGAAAGAAATCAGCCCCAGCATTTT. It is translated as CASSSGTERNQPQHF.